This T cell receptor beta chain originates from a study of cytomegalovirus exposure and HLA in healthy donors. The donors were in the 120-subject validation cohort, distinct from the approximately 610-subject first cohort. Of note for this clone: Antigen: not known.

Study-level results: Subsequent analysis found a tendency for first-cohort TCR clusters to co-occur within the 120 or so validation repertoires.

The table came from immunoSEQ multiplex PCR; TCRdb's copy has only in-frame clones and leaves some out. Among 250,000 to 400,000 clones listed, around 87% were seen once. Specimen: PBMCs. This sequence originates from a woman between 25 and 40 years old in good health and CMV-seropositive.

The CDR3 protein is CASSEVAGRVPSNQPQHF. DNA of the CDR3: TGTGCCAGCAGTGAAGTGGCAGGGAGGGTTCCAAGCAATCAGCCCCAGCATTTT. The gene calls are TRBV2 and TRBJ1-5; D is possibly TRBD1 (5 bases). V gave up 1 base and J gave up 1 base, with 17 bases separating them. Per the germline V gene, CDR1 is SNHLY and CDR2 is FYNNEI. The CDR3 runs 18 residues.